This T cell receptor beta chain was obtained from a study of blood T cell repertoires in COVID-19. Study-level background: Sample material is recorded as cDNA or gDNA derived from T cells, B-cell-depleted T cells, or PBMCs.

This CDR3 contains 17 residues. V trimming: 1 base; J trimming: 7 bases; junction bases outside the gene matches: 10. Germline V gives CDR1 SGHTA, CDR2 FQGNSA. Assay used: immunoSEQ multiplex PCR; TCRdb lists only in-frame clones, some missing. The sample lists about 120,000 clones; around four fifths were seen once. This TCR was recovered from a human donor in a cohort sampled during active COVID-19. The chain has TRBV7-2 and TRBJ2-2; 9 bases match TRBD2. The source material was peripheral blood. CDR3 region: CASSLVRGRVAGGELFF. The CDR3 region has the DNA TGTGCCAGCAGCTTAGTCCGCGGGAGGGTTGCTGGCGGGGAGCTGTTTTTT.